A selection of T cell receptor beta chains follows, all from one sample in a study of control samples from healthy donors and cancer patients. Measured with immunoSEQ multiplex PCR; TCRdb has only the in-frame clones, and not every one. The table has 140,000 or so clones, 85% to 95% seen once. Sequenced: PBMCs. These receptors were taken from a man aged 55 to 70 with colorectal cancer. Both conserved end residues are part of each CDR3.

CDR3aa,len,v_gene
CASSLDQRGGSAQYF,15,TRBV11-2
CASSPGVKETQYF,13,TRBV7-8
CASSLGTGTPKIGLFF,16,TRBV18
CASSFGTSGGALETQYF,17,TRBV5-1
CASSVSTSGYTF,12,TRBV9
CASTTERGDGYTF,13,TRBV6-5
CATSRDMNTEAFF,13,TRBV15
CASSHRLGQFYTEAFF,16,TRBV4-1
CSVEATGIPYEQYF,14,TRBV29-1
CASSRGGTEAFF,12,TRBV6-2/TRBV6-3
CASSLEQGPAPYGYTF,16,TRBV7-6
CASRNRDFYGYTF,13,TRBV2
CASSYTRVTDTQYF,14,TRBV6-5
CAISVGLQETQYF,13,TRBV10-3
CASSQDRGTVNTEAFF,16,TRBV4-2
CASSQDGGMSRGPLNTEAFF,20,TRBV4-3
CASSPGLAGGHDTQYF,16,TRBV7-9
CASSLVPTSTDTQYF,15,TRBV11-2
CASSLRLVNYGYTF,14,TRBV7-8
CASSSTGATGELFF,14,TRBV11-3
CASSSGGDRANYGYTF,16,TRBV19
CASSGFTEAFF,11,TRBV27
CAWSMRGWGYEQYF,14,TRBV30
CASSSGGSYNEQFF,14,TRBV5-4
CASSAQGTYNEQFF,14,TRBV9
CASTQQGAAEAFF,13,TRBV7-9
CASSGQGNTQYF,12,TRBV2